Listed here are 5 T cell receptor beta chains from one sample, sequenced in a study of PD-1 blockade in classical Hodgkin lymphoma (dated by TCRdb to 2018 to 2021). Library preparation was by the immunoSEQ multiplex PCR assay. TCRdb limited this immuneACCESS table to in-frame rearrangements with V and J called. A share of clones is missing; checked studies link under half to unresolved V genes, and the rest is unexplained. This sample holds about 30,000 clones; around 84% were observed only once. The ten most abundant clones make up about 0.85% of the sample. The time point label on this specimen signifies: cycle 4 day 1 (C4D1), after 5 to 7 weeks of nivolumab. All trial patients had relapsed after autologous stem cell transplantation, with cohorts A, B and C differing in prior brentuximab vedotin exposure. A Miltenyi CD4+ T cell isolation kit was used for magnetic negative selection to purify CD4+ T cells from thawed PBMCs.

The material sequenced was CD4+ T cells from blood, taken before the fourth cycle of nivolumab. These receptors were collected from a human donor with classical Hodgkin lymphoma.

This chain links TRBV4-3 with TRBJ1-6; D is undetermined. In germline, CDR1 is LGHNA, CDR2 YSLEER. The CDR3 covers 16 residues. The V gene lost 4 bases and the J gene lost 0 bases, with 10 bases spanning the gap. The CDR3 DNA is TGCGCCAGCAGCCCATCAGTGAGCTCCTATAATTCACCCCTCCACTTT. Translation: CASSPSVSSYNSPLHF.

This chain joins TRBV10-3 and TRBJ2-1, with D tentatively TRBD1 (5 bases). The CDR3 loop spans 16 amino acids. Trimming took off 8 bases at V and 6 bases at J, with 23 bases between the two ends. Germline CDR1 ENHRY, CDR2 SYGVKD. The CDR3 region is CAISEGARNNPNEQFF. CDR3 bases: TGTGCCATCTCAGAAGGGGCAAGGAACAACCCCAATGAGCAGTTCTTC.

The genes are TRBV25-1 and TRBJ1-3; a weak D match, TRBD1 (5 bases). Trimming shortened V by 6 bases and J by 4 bases, and 16 bases separated the two germline ends. This CDR3 has 15 amino acids. Germline V gene data show CDR1 as MGHDK and CDR2 as SYGVNS. DNA for the CDR3: TGTGCCAGCAGGCCGGGCAGGGATGGGGGAAACACCATATATTTT. Residues: CASRPGRDGGNTIYF. Filled out from reference TRBV25-1 and TRBJ1-3, the complete variable domain reads EADIYQTPRYLVIGTGKKITLECSQTMGHDKMYWYQQDPGMELHLIHYSYGVNSTEKGDLSSESTVSRIRTEHFPLTLESARPSHTSQYLCASRPGRDGGNTIYFGEGSWLTVV.

This clone was seen a few times. The chain's CDR3 is CASSATPRGAHGYTF. The CDR3 DNA follows: TGTGCCAGCAGTGCTACCCCGCGGGGGGCACATGGCTACACCTTC. This chain joins TRBV27 and TRBJ1-2, with a weak D call TRBD1 (6 bases). Per germline, CDR1 MNHEY and CDR2 SMNVEV (reference sequence). The CDR3 has 15 residues. V shed 5 bases and J shed 6 bases, with 19 bases lying between them.

The V call is TRBV19, the J call TRBJ1-6; D remains unclear. The CDR3 loop spans 13 amino acids. Trimming cost V 1 base and J 11 bases, with 9 bases left between them. CDR1 and CDR2 from the germline V gene are LNHDA and SQIVND (reference sequence). CDR3 DNA: TGTGCCAGTAGTATAGTAGTAGAGGCACCCCTCCACTTT. It is translated as CASSIVVEAPLHF.